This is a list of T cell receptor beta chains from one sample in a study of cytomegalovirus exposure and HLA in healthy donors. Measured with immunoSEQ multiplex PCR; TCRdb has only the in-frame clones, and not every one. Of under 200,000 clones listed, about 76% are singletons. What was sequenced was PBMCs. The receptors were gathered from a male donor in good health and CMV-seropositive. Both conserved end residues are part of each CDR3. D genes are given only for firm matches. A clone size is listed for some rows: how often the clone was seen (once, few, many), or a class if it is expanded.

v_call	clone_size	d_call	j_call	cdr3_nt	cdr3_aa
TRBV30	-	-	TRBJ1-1	TGTGCCTGGGTTTTCATGCCGACAGATGAAGCTTTCTTT	CAWVFMPTDEAFF
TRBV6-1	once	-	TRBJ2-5	TGTGCCAGCAGCTGGGGGGACTGGGAGACCCAGTACTTC	CASSWGDWETQYF
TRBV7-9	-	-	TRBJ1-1	TGTGCCAGCGGGGGCAACACTGAAGCTTTCTTT	CASGGNTEAFF
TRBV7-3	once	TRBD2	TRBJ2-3	TGTGCCAGCAGCTTATTGGCGGGGGGGGCGTATGGAGATACGCAGTATTTT	CASSLLAGGAYGDTQYF
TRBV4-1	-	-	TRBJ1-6	TGCGCCAGCAGCCAAGAACAGGTCTGGGATTCACCCCTCCACTTT	CASSQEQVWDSPLHF
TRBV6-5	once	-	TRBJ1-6	TGTGCCAGCAGTTACACAAAGGCGGTCCATAATTCACCCCTCCACTTT	CASSYTKAVHNSPLHF
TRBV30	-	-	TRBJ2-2	TGTGCCTGGTCGACCGGACAGAGCACCGGGGAGCTGTTTTTT	CAWSTGQSTGELFF
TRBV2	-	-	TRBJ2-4	TGTGCCAGCGGTACTAGGAGCACTGCCAAAAACATTCAGTACTTC	CASGTRSTAKNIQYF
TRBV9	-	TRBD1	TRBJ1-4	TGTGCCAGCAGCGGGACAGGGACAGAGGGTGAAAAACTGTTTTTT	CASSGTGTEGEKLFF
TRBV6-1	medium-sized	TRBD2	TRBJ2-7	TGTGCCAGCAGTGAAGGACTAGCGGGGGGGTACGAGCAGTACTTC	CASSEGLAGGYEQYF
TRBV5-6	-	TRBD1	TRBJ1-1	TGTGCCAGCAGCTTAAAAGTTGACAGGGAGGCTTTCTTT	CASSLKVDREAFF
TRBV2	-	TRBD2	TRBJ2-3	TGTGCCAGCAGGGTCACTAGCGGGGTGGATACGCAGTATTTT	CASRVTSGVDTQYF
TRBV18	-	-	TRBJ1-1	TGTGCCAGCTCACCAAGGAGAGGGCTGGACGCTTTCTTT	CASSPRRGLDAFF
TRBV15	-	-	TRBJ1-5	TGTGCCACCAGCCTGGAGGGGTATAGCAATCAGCCCCAGCATTTT	CATSLEGYSNQPQHF
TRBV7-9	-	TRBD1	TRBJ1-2	TGTGCCAGCTCCTGGACAGGGAGTGACGGCTATGGCTACACCTTC	CASSWTGSDGYGYTF
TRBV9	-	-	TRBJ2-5	TGTGCCAGCAGCGTAATGTCCCTAGCGGAGACCCAGTACTTC	CASSVMSLAETQYF
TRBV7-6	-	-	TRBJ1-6	TGTGCCAGCAGCTTAGGCGTCGGCGGAAATTCACCCCTCCACTTT	CASSLGVGGNSPLHF
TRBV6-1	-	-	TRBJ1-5	TGTGCCAGCAGTGCGGAGGGTGGCCAGCCCCAGCATTTT	CASSAEGGQPQHF
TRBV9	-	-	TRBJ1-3	TGTGCCAGCAGCGTGACCGGGACAGGAAACACCATATATTTT	CASSVTGTGNTIYF
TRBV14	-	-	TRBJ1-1	TGTGCCAGCAGCCAAGGGGCAAGGAACACTGAAGCTTTCTTT	CASSQGARNTEAFF
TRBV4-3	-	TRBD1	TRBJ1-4	TGCGCCAGCAGCCCATCACAGGGGGATGGGGAAAAACTGTTTTTT	CASSPSQGDGEKLFF
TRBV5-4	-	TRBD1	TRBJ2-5	TGTGCCAGCAGCCTCACCTCGACAGGGAAGGGGAAGACCCAGTACTTC	CASSLTSTGKGKTQYF
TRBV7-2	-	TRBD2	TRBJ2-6	TGTGCCAGCAGCTTTTTCACCGGGGGGGCACCTGGGGCCAACGTCCTGACTTTC	CASSFFTGGAPGANVLTF
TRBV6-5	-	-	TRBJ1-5	TGTGCCAGCAGTCCCACTCCCCAGGGCAATCAGCCCCAGCATTTT	CASSPTPQGNQPQHF
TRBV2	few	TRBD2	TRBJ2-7	TGTGCCAGCCTCCTAGCGGAGCCCTACGAGCAGTACTTC	CASLLAEPYEQYF
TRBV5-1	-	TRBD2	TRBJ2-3	TGCGCCAGCAGCCTCCGACTAGCGGGGGTGGGGGATACGCAGTATTTT	CASSLRLAGVGDTQYF
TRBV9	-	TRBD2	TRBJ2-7	TGTGCCAGCAGCGTAGACTTAGGGAGGGACGAGCAGTACTTC	CASSVDLGRDEQYF
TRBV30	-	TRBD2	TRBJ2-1	TGTGCCTGGACCATAGCGGGGGCCTACAATGAGCAGTTCTTC	CAWTIAGAYNEQFF
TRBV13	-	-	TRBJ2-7	TGTGCCAGCAGCTTACAGGGGGAGGCCTACGAGCAGTACTTC	CASSLQGEAYEQYF
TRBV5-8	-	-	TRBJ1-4	TGTGCCAGCAGCTTGCGGGTCGGCAAACTGTTTTTT	CASSLRVGKLFF
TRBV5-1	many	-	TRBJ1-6	TGCGCCAGCAGCTTGGGAGACAGGCCGTGGGATAATTCACCCCTCCACTTT	CASSLGDRPWDNSPLHF
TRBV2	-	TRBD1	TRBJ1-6	TGTGCCAGCAGGGCCTCAGGGGGCTTATCCTATAATTCACCCCTCCACTTT	CASRASGGLSYNSPLHF
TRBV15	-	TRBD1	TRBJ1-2	TGTGCCACCAGCAGAGATAACTGGCCCCCCGGGACAGAGCGAAACTATGGCTACACCTTC	CATSRDNWPPGTERNYGYTF
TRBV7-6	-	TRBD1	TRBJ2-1	TGTGCCAGCAGTCTTGTGATGGGACAGGGTACTTATGAGCAGTTCTTC	CASSLVMGQGTYEQFF
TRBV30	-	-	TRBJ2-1	TGTGCCTGGAGAGAGTTACAACAGAGCTCCTACAATGAGCAGTTCTTC	CAWRELQQSSYNEQFF
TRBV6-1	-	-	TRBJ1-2	TGTGCCAGCATGGGGGGAGGCGACTATGGCTACACCTTC	CASMGGGDYGYTF
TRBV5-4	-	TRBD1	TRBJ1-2	TGTGCCAGCAGTCGCCGACAGGGGGGGTATGGCTACACCTTC	CASSRRQGGYGYTF
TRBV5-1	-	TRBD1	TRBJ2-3	TGCGCCAGCAGCCAGCCCACAGGGGCAGATACGCAGTATTTT	CASSQPTGADTQYF
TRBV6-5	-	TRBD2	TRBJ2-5	TGTGCCAGCAGTTCCGTTGGCGGGGGACACCAAGAGACCCAGTACTTC	CASSSVGGGHQETQYF
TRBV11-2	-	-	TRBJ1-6	TGTGCCAGCAGCTCTTACCCGGGTGTACCTAATTCACCCCTCCACTTT	CASSSYPGVPNSPLHF
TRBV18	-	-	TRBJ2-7	TGTGCCAGCTCTCTAGGACAGACTTACGAGCAGTACTTC	CASSLGQTYEQYF